This T cell receptor beta chain was obtained from a study of T cell responses to AZD1222 COVID-19 vaccine. The CDR3 sequence is 12 residues long. The ends were cut back, 2 bases at V and 5 bases at J, with 8 bases in the middle. Germline V lookup: CDR1 SGDLS, CDR2 YYNGEE. General study results and limits: Just five to seven people given AZD1222 tested seropositive at baseline. The study sampled repertoires only after the peak T cell response.

A word on this clone: Antigen specificity is unknown.

Some clones are missing from TCRdb's copy, which holds only in-frame ones; the method was immunoSEQ multiplex PCR. Of some 150,000 clones listed, roughly 90% were seen once; the top ten hold about 1.6%. This chain uses TRBV9 with TRBJ2-7; unclear D gene. The source was peripheral blood, collected 28 days after the second AZD1222 dose. The clonotype was recovered from an adult who received the AZD1222 COVID-19 vaccine. DNA of the CDR3: TGTGCCAGCAGCGTCCCGGGTCACGAGCAGTACTTC. Its translation: CASSVPGHEQYF.